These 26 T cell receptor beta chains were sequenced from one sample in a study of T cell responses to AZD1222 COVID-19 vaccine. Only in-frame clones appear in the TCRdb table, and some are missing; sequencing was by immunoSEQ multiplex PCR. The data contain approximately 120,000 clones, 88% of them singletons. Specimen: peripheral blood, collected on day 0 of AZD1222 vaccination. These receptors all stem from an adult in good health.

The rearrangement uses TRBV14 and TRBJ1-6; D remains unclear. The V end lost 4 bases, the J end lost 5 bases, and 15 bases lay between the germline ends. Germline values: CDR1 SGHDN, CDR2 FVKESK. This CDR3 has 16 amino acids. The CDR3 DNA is TGTGCCAGCAGCCGCCTCATGGGCGACCATAATTCACCCCTCCACTTT. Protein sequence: CASSRLMGDHNSPLHF.

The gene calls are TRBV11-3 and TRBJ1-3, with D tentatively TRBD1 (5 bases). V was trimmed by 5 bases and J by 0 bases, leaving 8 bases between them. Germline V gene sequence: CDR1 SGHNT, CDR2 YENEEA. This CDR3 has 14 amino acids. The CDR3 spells CASSGTSSGNTIYF. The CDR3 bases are TGTGCCAGCAGCGGGACGAGCTCTGGAAACACCATATATTTT.

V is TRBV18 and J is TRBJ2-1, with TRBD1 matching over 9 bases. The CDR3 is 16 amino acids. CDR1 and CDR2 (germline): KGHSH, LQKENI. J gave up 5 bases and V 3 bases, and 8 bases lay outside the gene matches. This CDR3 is CASSPWTGESHNEQFF. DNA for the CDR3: TGTGCCAGCTCACCGTGGACAGGGGAGTCCCACAATGAGCAGTTCTTC.

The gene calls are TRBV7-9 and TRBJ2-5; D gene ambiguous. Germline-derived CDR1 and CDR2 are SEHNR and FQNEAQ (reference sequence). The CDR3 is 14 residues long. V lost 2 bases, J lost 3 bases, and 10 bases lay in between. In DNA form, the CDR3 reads TGTGCCAGCAGCTTAAATACTGGAAAAGAGACCCAGTACTTC. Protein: CASSLNTGKETQYF.

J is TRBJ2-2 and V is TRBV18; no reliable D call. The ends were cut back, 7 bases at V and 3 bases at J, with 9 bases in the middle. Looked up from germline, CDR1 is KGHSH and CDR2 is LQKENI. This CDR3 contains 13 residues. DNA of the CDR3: TGTGCCAGCTTAGGGATGTACACCGGGGAGCTGTTTTTT. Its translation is CASLGMYTGELFF.

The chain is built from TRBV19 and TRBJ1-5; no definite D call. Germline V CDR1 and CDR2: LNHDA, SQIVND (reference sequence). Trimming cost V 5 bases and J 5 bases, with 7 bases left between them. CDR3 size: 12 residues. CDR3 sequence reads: CASSLPDQPQHF. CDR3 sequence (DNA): TGTGCCAGTAGTCTTCCGGATCAGCCCCAGCATTTT.

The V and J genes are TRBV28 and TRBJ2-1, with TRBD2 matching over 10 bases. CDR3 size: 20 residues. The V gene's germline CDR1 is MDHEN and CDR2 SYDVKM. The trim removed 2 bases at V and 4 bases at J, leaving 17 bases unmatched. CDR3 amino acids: CASSLLQGELAGARYNEQFF. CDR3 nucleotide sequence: TGTGCCAGCAGTTTACTACAGGGGGAGCTAGCGGGAGCCCGTTACAATGAGCAGTTCTTC.

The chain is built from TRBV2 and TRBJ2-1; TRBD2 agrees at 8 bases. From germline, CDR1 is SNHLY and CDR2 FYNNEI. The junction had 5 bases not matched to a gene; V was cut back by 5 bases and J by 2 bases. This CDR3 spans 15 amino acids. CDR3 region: CASSSGGGAYNEQFF. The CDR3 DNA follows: TGTGCCAGCAGTTCCGGGGGGGGCGCCTACAATGAGCAGTTCTTC.

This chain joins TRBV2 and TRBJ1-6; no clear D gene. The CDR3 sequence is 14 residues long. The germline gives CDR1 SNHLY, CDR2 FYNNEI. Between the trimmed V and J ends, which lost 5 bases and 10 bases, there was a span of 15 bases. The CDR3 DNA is TGTGCCAGCAGTCTGGGCCAGCTCCGGTCACCCCTCCACTTT. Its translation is CASSLGQLRSPLHF. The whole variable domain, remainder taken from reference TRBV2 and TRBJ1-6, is EPEVTQTPSHQVTQMGQEVILRCVPISNHLYFYWYRQILGQKVEFLVSFYNNEISEKSEIFDDQFSVERPDGSNFTLKIRSTKLEDSAMYFCASSLGQLRSPLHFGNGTRLTVT.

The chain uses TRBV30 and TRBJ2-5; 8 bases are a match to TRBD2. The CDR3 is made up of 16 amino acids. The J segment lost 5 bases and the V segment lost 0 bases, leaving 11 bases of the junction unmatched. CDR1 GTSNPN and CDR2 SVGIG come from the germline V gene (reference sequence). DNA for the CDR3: TGTGCCTGGAGTGTAGGGAGCGGGAGCAGGGAGGAGACCCAGTACTTC. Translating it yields CAWSVGSGSREETQYF.

This chain's CDR3 is CASIPRDVTNEKLFF. The CDR3 DNA follows: TGTGCCAGTATTCCCAGGGATGTAACTAATGAAAAACTGTTTTTT. The chain employs TRBV19 and TRBJ1-4, with D maybe TRBD1 (5 bases). The V gene's germline CDR1 is LNHDA and CDR2 SQIVND (reference sequence). The CDR3 runs to 15 residues. V shed 7 bases and J shed 1 base, with 13 bases lying between them.

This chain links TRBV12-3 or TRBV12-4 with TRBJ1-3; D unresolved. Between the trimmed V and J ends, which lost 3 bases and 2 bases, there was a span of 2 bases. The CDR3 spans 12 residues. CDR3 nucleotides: TGTGCCAGCAGTTTTCCTGGAAACACCATATATTTT. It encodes CASSFPGNTIYF.

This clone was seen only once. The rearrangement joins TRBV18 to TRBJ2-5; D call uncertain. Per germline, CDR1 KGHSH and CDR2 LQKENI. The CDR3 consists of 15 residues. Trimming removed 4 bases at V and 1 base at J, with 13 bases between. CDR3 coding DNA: TGTGCCAGCTCACTGAACACAGTTATCCAAGAGACCCAGTACTTC. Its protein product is CASSLNTVIQETQYF.

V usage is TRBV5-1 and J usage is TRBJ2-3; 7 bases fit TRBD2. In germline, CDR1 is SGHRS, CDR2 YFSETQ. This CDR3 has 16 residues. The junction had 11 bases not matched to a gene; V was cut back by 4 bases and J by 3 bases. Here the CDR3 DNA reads TGCGCCAGCAGCGACCTGATGGGCGGGAGTACAGATACGCAGTATTTT. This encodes CASSDLMGGSTDTQYF.

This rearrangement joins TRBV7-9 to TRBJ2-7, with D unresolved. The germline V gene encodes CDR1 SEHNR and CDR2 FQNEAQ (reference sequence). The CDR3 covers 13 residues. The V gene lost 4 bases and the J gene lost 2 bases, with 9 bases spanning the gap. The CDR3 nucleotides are TGTGCCAGCAGCTACCGACTTGCCTACGAGCAGTACTTC. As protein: CASSYRLAYEQYF.

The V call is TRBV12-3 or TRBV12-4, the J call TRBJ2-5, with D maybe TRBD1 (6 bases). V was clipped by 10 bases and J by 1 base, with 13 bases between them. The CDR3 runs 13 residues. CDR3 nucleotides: TGTGCCACCACAGGGTTGGCCCAAGAGACCCAGTACTTC. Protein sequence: CATTGLAQETQYF.

The CDR3 here is CASSLGNSGRYNEQFF. The CDR3 DNA follows: TGTGCCAGCAGCTTAGGAAATAGCGGGAGGTACAATGAGCAGTTCTTC. The chain couples TRBV11-2 to TRBJ2-1, with 10 bases matching TRBD2. This CDR3 region has 16 residues. Trimming at V came to 1 base and at J to 4 bases, leaving 4 bases not matched to a gene. Germline lookup yields CDR1 SGHAT and CDR2 FQNNGV.

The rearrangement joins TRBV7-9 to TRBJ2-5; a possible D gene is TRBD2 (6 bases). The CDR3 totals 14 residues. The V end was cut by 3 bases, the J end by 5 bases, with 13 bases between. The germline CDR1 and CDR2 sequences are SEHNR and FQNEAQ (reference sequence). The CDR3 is CASSFGGLSETQYF. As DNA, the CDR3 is TGTGCCAGCAGCTTCGGGGGACTCTCGGAGACCCAGTACTTC.

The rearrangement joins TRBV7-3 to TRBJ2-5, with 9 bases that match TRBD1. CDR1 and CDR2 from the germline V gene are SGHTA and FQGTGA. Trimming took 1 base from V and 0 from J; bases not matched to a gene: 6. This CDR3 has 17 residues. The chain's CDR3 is CASSLRETGGNQETQYF. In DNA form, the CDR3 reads TGTGCCAGCAGCTTAAGGGAGACAGGGGGGAACCAAGAGACCCAGTACTTC.

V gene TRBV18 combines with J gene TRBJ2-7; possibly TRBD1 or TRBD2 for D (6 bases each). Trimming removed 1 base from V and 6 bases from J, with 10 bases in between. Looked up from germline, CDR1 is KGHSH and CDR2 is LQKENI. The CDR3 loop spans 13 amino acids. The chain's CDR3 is CASSPLRGGEQYF. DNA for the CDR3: TGTGCCAGCTCACCACTCAGGGGAGGCGAGCAGTACTTC.

CDR3 protein: CASSLGGLGYEQYF. CDR3 DNA sequence: TGTGCCAGCAGCTTGGGCGGTCTCGGCTACGAGCAGTACTTC. V gene TRBV5-6 combines with J gene TRBJ2-7; D is unclear. Germline CDR1 reads SGHDT; CDR2 reads YYEEEE. This CDR3 spans 14 amino acids. The V and J ends lost 0 bases and 3 bases respectively, with 10 bases between them.

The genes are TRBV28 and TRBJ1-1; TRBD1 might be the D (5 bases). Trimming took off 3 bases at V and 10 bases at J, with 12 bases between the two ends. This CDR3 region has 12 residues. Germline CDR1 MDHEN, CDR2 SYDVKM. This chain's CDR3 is CASSFKGLRAFF. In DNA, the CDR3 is TGTGCCAGCAGTTTTAAGGGGCTCAGAGCTTTCTTT. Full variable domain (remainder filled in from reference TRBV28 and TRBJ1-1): DVKVTQSSRYLVKRTGEKVFLECVQDMDHENMFWYRQDPGLGLRLIYFSYDVKMKEKGDIPEGYSVSREKKERFSLILESASTNQTSMYLCASSFKGLRAFFGQGTRLTVV.

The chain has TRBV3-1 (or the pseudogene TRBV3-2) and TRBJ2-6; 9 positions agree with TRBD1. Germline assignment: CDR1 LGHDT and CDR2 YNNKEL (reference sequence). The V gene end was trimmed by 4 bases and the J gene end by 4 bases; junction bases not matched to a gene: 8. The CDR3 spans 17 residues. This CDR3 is CASSPTRDRVGANVLTF. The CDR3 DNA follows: TGTGCCAGCAGCCCGACCCGGGACAGGGTAGGGGCCAACGTCCTGACTTTC.

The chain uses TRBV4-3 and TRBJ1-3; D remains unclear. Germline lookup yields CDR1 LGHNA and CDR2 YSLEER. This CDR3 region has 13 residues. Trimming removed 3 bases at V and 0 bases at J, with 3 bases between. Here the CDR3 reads CASSHSSGNTIYF. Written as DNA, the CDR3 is TGCGCCAGCAGCCACAGCTCTGGAAACACCATATATTTT.

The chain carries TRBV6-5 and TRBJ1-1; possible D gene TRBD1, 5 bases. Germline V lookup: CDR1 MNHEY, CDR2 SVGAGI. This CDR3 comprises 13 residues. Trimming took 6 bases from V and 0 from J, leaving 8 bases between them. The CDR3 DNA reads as TGTGCCAGCAGAAGACAGATGAACACTGAAGCTTTCTTT. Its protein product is CASRRQMNTEAFF.

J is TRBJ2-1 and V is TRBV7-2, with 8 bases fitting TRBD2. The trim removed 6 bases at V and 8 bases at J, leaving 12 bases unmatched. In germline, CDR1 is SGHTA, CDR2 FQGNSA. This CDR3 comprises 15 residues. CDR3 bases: TGTGCCAGCAGTAAGATAGCGGGAAAGTTTTATGAGCAGTTCTTC. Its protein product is CASSKIAGKFYEQFF.